This T cell receptor (beta chain) stems from a study of lung T cells in sarcoidosis with Löfgren's syndrome (dated by TCRdb to 2016 to 2017). For the wider study: Sarcoidosis was described as a granulomatous, mainly pulmonary disease marked by CD4+ T cell accumulation in bronchoalveolar lavage fluid. The repertoire analyses centered on Lofgren's syndrome patients.

The reads were generated on an Illumina MiSeq. TCRdb cleaned the public reads at Q25 with fastp, built clones with MiXCR and kept in-frame beta chains. Rows with one shared CDR3 protein collapse into an entry with the most common genes and DNA. The table for this sample lists 60,000 to 70,000 distinct CDR3 sequences; around 20% of them were counted only once. Over 2% of the sample is held by the ten biggest clonotypes. At least ten counts were recorded for this clonotype. Its specific antigen is unknown. Per-base quality was not reported, and no clone a single base away is much larger than it. The paper's findings and limits, for the study overall: In alphabeta pairing analysis, TRAV12-1 was found to pair preferentially with TRBV2, and CDR3 homology was shown by the resulting paired TCRs. Compared with control subjects, Lofgren's syndrome patients were reported to have TRAV12-1 and TRBV2 as the most expanded V gene segments. CDR3 motifs in TRAV12-1 and TRBV2 were reported to be shared across several Lofgren's syndrome patients, which suggests public CD4+ TCR repertoires. Recognition of a sarcoidosis-associated antigen was only suggested; the antigen itself remained putative and unidentified.

CDR1 MNHNS and CDR2 SASEGT are derived from the germline V gene. The trim is 6 bases for V and 10 bases for J, with a gap of 13 bases between the germline ends. The CDR3 runs 12 residues from the cysteine to the phenylalanine. The read is trimmed to its CDR3 DNA, 36 bases read in frame from base 1. Sequencing was performed on CD4+ T cells from PBMCs. The rearranged chain carries TRBV6-1 and TRBJ2-1, with the D gene not confidently named. The receptor was isolated from a human donor with sarcoidosis (Löfgren's syndrome or another form), or a control subject (not recorded which). The CDR3 reads CASSIIPTEQFF. The base sequence is TGTGCCAGCAGCATAATTCCGACGGAGCAGTTCTTC.